This T cell receptor beta chain derives from a study of blood T cell repertoires in COVID-19. Study information: In each case, the material was cDNA or gDNA derived from T cells, B-cell-depleted T cells, or PBMCs.

The germline V and J ends were trimmed by 3 bases and 10 bases, with 15 bases remaining between them. Looked up from germline, CDR1 is KGHSH and CDR2 is LQKENI. The CDR3 covers 13 residues. Only in-frame clones appear in the TCRdb table, and some are missing; sequencing was by immunoSEQ multiplex PCR. Found here are 200,000 or so clones, roughly 80% of them singletons; the top ten hold approximately 6.5%. The rearrangement joins TRBV18 to TRBJ1-2; no reliable D call. Sequenced: peripheral blood. The receptor's source is a woman aged 40 to 50 with acute or convalescent COVID-19. CDR3: CASSPPAGLDYTF. The CDR3 nucleotides read TGTGCCAGCTCACCCCCGGCGGGTTTGGACTACACCTTC.